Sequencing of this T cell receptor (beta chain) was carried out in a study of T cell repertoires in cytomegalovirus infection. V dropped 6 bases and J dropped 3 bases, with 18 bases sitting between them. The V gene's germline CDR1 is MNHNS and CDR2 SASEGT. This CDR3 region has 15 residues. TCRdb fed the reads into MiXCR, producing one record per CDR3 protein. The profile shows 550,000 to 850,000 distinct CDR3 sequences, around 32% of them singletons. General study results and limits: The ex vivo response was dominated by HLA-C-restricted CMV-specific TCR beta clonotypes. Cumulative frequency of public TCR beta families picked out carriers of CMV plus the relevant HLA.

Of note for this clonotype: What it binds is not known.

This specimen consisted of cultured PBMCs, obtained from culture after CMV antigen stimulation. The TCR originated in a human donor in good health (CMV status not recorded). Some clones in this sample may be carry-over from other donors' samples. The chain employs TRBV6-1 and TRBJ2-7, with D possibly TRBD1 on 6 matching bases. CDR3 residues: CASRARGGQLYEQYF. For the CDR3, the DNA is TGTGCCAGCAGAGCCAGAGGGGGACAACTCTACGAGCAGTACTTC.